A single sample gave rise to the 26 T cell receptor beta chains below, sequenced in a study of cytomegalovirus exposure and HLA in healthy donors. With 60 Vbeta and 13 Jbeta primers, the PCR was carried out. Data came from immunoSEQ multiplex PCR; TCRdb stores just in-frame clones and leaves some out. The sample records over 200,000 clones, roughly 80% being singletons. Sequenced sample: PBMCs. These receptors came from a woman aged 40 to 50 in good health and CMV-seropositive.

The chain couples TRBV20-1 to TRBJ1-1; D possibly corresponds to TRBD1 (5 bases). V lost 4 bases to trimming and J lost 10 bases, with 10 bases between them. The CDR3 length is 10 residues. CDR1 and CDR2 (germline): DFQATT, SNEGSKA (reference sequence). The CDR3, as DNA: TGCAGTGCTATTCAGGGTCGAGCTTTCTTT. Translated, it gives CSAIQGRAFF.

This chain uses TRBV19 with TRBJ1-1; D remains unclear. V was pared by 4 bases and J by 2 bases, with 14 bases between. The CDR3 length is 15 residues. CDR1 and CDR2 from the germline V gene are LNHDA and SQIVND (reference sequence). The CDR3 sequence is CASSTRSEGNTEAFF. CDR3 in DNA: TGTGCCAGTAGTACTAGGTCGGAGGGAAACACTGAAGCTTTCTTT.

The chain employs TRBV5-5 and TRBJ1-1; a possible D gene is TRBD1 (5 bases). The CDR3 has 15 residues. CDR1 is SGHKS and CDR2 is YYEKEE in the germline V gene (reference sequence). Trimming left V 0 bases short and J 2 bases short, with 11 bases between. CDR3 sequence reads: CASSLGLGANTEAFF. The CDR3 DNA sequence: TGTGCCAGCAGCTTGGGGCTAGGGGCCAACACTGAAGCTTTCTTT.

CDR3 DNA: TGTGCCAGCAGCAAAGTAACAGGGAGCGGGGAGCTGTTTTTT. It is translated as CASSKVTGSGELFF. The rearrangement uses TRBV21-1 and TRBJ2-2; the D call of TRBD1 is as the table states it, not checked on the DNA. TRBV21-1 is shown as a pseudogene. The CDR3 contains 14 residues.

This rearrangement joins TRBV30 to TRBJ1-3; D possibly corresponds to TRBD1 (6 bases). V shed 2 bases and J shed 2 bases, with 7 bases lying between them. The CDR3 spans 13 residues. The germline V gene has CDR1 GTSNPN and CDR2 SVGIG (reference sequence). For the CDR3, the DNA is TGTGCCTGGAGTCCAGGGGCTGGAAACACCATATATTTT. As protein: CAWSPGAGNTIYF.

The chain recombines TRBV7-2 with TRBJ1-1; weak D call: TRBD1 (6 bases). Per the germline V gene, CDR1 is SGHTA and CDR2 is FQGNSA. This CDR3 contains 13 residues. V lost 5 bases and J 2 bases, leaving 9 bases between the germline ends. The CDR3 sequence is CASSRTENTEAFF. DNA for the CDR3: TGTGCCAGCAGCCGGACAGAAAACACTGAAGCTTTCTTT.

The chain joins TRBV15 to TRBJ1-2; D may be TRBD1 (6 bases). The V and J ends lost 5 bases and 4 bases respectively, with 14 bases between them. The CDR3 extends over 14 amino acids. Germline V gene sequence: CDR1 LNHNV, CDR2 YYDKDF (reference sequence). The CDR3 DNA reads as TGTGCCACCAGCGAAACAGGGTCCCCCTATGGCTACACCTTC. The encoded protein is CATSETGSPYGYTF.

The chain links TRBV28 to TRBJ2-7; the match to TRBD2 covers 12 bases. CDR1 and CDR2 (germline): MDHEN, SYDVKM. CDR3 length equals 15 residues. After removal of 6 bases from V and 4 bases from J, the junction contained 7 bases not matched to a gene. The CDR3 DNA reads TGTGCCAGCAGCCCCGGGACTAGCGGGTTATACGAGCAGTACTTC. The encoded protein is CASSPGTSGLYEQYF. Supplemented by reference TRBV28 and TRBJ2-7, the full variable domain reads DVKVTQSSRYLVKRTGEKVFLECVQDMDHENMFWYRQDPGLGLRLIYFSYDVKMKEKGDIPEGYSVSREKKERFSLILESASTNQTSMYLCASSPGTSGLYEQYFGPGTRLTVT.

About this clone: This sample includes further DNA sequences coding for the same CDR3. The chain has TRBV2 and TRBJ1-2; D is unresolved. This CDR3 is built from 10 residues. CDR1 and CDR2 from the germline V gene are SNHLY and FYNNEI. The ends were cut back, 9 bases at V and 8 bases at J, with 10 bases in the middle. In DNA, the CDR3 is TGTGCCAGGAGGGATCGGGGCTACACCTTC. This translates into CARRDRGYTF.

The rearrangement uses TRBV19 and TRBJ1-2; 9 bases line up with TRBD1. Losses at the gene ends were 7 bases for V and 2 bases for J; bases not matched to a gene: 8. The CDR3 is made up of 15 amino acids. Germline V CDR1 and CDR2: LNHDA, SQIVND (reference sequence). In nucleotides, the CDR3 is TGTGCCAGTACCACCCTCGGGACAGGGAACTATGGCTACACCTTC. Translating gives CASTTLGTGNYGYTF.

The chain joins TRBV29-1 to TRBJ1-2; 9 nucleotides align to TRBD1. The CDR3 length is 13 residues. Germline V lookup: CDR1 SQVTM, CDR2 ANQGSEA. Unmatched junction bases numbered 4, after V lost 5 bases and J lost 3 bases. CDR3: CSVNTGGDYGYTF. CDR3 DNA sequence: TGCAGCGTTAACACAGGGGGCGACTATGGCTACACCTTC.

The J gene is TRBJ2-7, the V gene TRBV19; 11 bases line up with TRBD2. This CDR3 region has 15 residues. The germline gives CDR1 LNHDA, CDR2 SQIVND (reference sequence). Trimming at V came to 1 base and at J to 2 bases, leaving 1 base not matched to a gene. The CDR3 loop is CASSIVAGGPYEQYF. CDR3 DNA sequence: TGTGCCAGTAGTATAGTAGCGGGAGGGCCCTACGAGCAGTACTTC.

The rearrangement joins TRBV27 to TRBJ1-5; possibly TRBD1 for D (5 bases). The V end was cut by 3 bases, the J end by 6 bases, with 12 bases between. This CDR3 is built from 14 residues. Germline assignment: CDR1 MNHEY and CDR2 SMNVEV (reference sequence). CDR3: CASSFSPGLQPQHF. The DNA of the CDR3 is TGTGCCAGCAGTTTCTCTCCAGGGCTTCAGCCCCAGCATTTT.

In this sample, this clone turned up once. The chain combines TRBV9 with TRBJ1-5, with a weak D call TRBD1 (5 bases). In germline, CDR1 is SGDLS, CDR2 YYNGEE. V lost 0 bases and J lost 4, with 5 bases in between. The CDR3 sequence is 13 residues long. The CDR3 sequence: CASSVGTNQPQHF. The CDR3 nucleotides read TGTGCCAGCAGCGTAGGGACAAATCAGCCCCAGCATTTT. The entire variable domain, with the rest obtained from reference TRBV9 and TRBJ1-5, is as follows: DSGVTQTPKHLITATGQRVTLRCSPRSGDLSVYWYQQSLDQGLQFLIQYYNGEERAKGNILERFSAQQFPDLHSELNLSSLELGDSALYFCASSVGTNQPQHFGDGTRLSIL.

This rearrangement joins TRBV7-8 to TRBJ1-1; D remains unclear. The CDR3 totals 12 residues. Germline CDR1 SGHVS, CDR2 FQNEAQ. V was trimmed by 4 bases and J by 7 bases, leaving 10 bases between them. The DNA of the CDR3 is TGTGCCAGCAGCTCGTCAGTCCGTGAAGCTTTCTTT. This sequence encodes CASSSSVREAFF.

J is TRBJ1-5 and V is TRBV19; maybe TRBD1 (5 bases). Trimming removed 8 bases from V and 0 bases from J, with 17 bases in between. The CDR3 loop spans 16 amino acids. The V gene's germline CDR1 is LNHDA and CDR2 SQIVND (reference sequence). The CDR3 DNA reads TGTGCCAGTCAAACAGGCCCGGAATATAGCAATCAGCCCCAGCATTTT. Protein: CASQTGPEYSNQPQHF.

The CDR3 is CASSLALGGADEQYF. CDR3 nucleotides: TGCGCCAGCAGCTTGGCCTTGGGGGGGGCCGACGAGCAGTACTTC. J is TRBJ2-7 and V is TRBV5-1; possible D gene TRBD2, 7 bases. Germline values: CDR1 SGHRS, CDR2 YFSETQ. The CDR3 covers 15 residues. V was pared by 0 bases and J by 5 bases, with 15 bases between.

This chain links TRBV6-5 with TRBJ2-7, with a weak D call TRBD2 (6 bases). The CDR3 loop spans 12 amino acids. The ends were cut back, 4 bases at V and 9 bases at J, with 13 bases in the middle. Germline values: CDR1 MNHEY, CDR2 SVGAGI. CDR3 DNA sequence: TGTGCCAGCAGTTCCTTGGGAGCGGGGCAGTACTTC. It encodes CASSSLGAGQYF.

The rearrangement joins TRBV30 to TRBJ2-1; 7 bases match TRBD2. The CDR3 contains 15 residues. Germline V lookup: CDR1 GTSNPN, CDR2 SVGIG (reference sequence). Trimming took 4 bases from V and 12 from J; bases not matched to a gene: 18. DNA of the CDR3: TGTGCCTGGAACGGCGTGGATGGGGGGGTCCTAGGGCAGTTCTTC. It encodes CAWNGVDGGVLGQFF.

This chain links TRBV7-9 with TRBJ1-1; D not certain. Germline lookup yields CDR1 SEHNR and CDR2 FQNEAQ (reference sequence). V lost 2 bases and J 0 bases, leaving 7 bases between the germline ends. The CDR3 loop spans 14 amino acids. CDR3 nucleotide sequence: TGTGCCAGCAGCTTAATCAAAATGAACACTGAAGCTTTCTTT. Translation gives CASSLIKMNTEAFF.

V is TRBV6-5 and J is TRBJ2-7; TRBD2 matches 9 bases. This CDR3 spans 15 amino acids. J gave up 4 bases and V 2 bases, and 6 bases lay outside the gene matches. Germline V gene lookup returns CDR1 MNHEY and CDR2 SVGAGI. CDR3 nucleotides: TGTGCCAGCAGTTACGTAGCGGGAGCCGGGTACGAGCAGTACTTC. Amino acids: CASSYVAGAGYEQYF.

The rearrangement uses TRBV19 and TRBJ2-3, with 7 bases fitting TRBD1. Losses at the gene ends were 6 bases for V and 7 bases for J; bases not matched to a gene: 10. Germline CDR1 is LNHDA and CDR2 is SQIVND (reference sequence). The CDR3 length is 14 residues. The CDR3 region is CASRRGQSVNTQYF. CDR3 DNA sequence: TGTGCCAGTAGGAGGGGACAGAGCGTGAATACGCAGTATTTT.

This clone was detected once. The V call is TRBV29-1, the J call TRBJ1-3; D is unresolved. The CDR3 has 13 amino acids. The V end lost 3 bases, the J end lost 2 bases, and 8 bases lay between the germline ends. Germline CDR1 SQVTM, CDR2 ANQGSEA. The CDR3 spells CSVDFGAGNTIYF. Written as DNA, the CDR3 is TGCAGCGTTGACTTCGGAGCTGGAAACACCATATATTTT.

Points on this clone: Other DNA sequences in this sample translate to the same CDR3. The J gene is TRBJ1-5, the V gene TRBV19, with 8 bases fitting TRBD1. The V and J ends lost 6 bases and 2 bases, in that order; junction bases with no gene match: 3. The germline gives CDR1 LNHDA, CDR2 SQIVND (reference sequence). CDR3 length equals 14 residues. DNA of the CDR3: TGTGCCAGTAGCGTGGACAGGGGCAATCAGCCCCAGCATTTT. Amino acids: CASSVDRGNQPQHF.

This chain connects TRBV5-1 to TRBJ2-7; 10 nucleotides line up with TRBD2. V trimming: 0 bases; J trimming: 2 bases; junction bases outside the gene matches: 2. CDR1 is SGHRS and CDR2 is YFSETQ in the germline V gene. The CDR3 length is 15 residues. CDR3: CASSLAAGGPYEQYF. CDR3 coding DNA: TGCGCCAGCAGCTTGGCAGCGGGGGGGCCCTACGAGCAGTACTTC.

The chain recombines TRBV5-1 with TRBJ2-5, with 9 nucleotides matching TRBD2. In germline, CDR1 is SGHRS, CDR2 YFSETQ. The CDR3 sequence is 16 residues long. V shed 0 bases and J 5 bases; nucleotides not matched to a gene: 8. CDR3 sequence (DNA): TGCGCCAGCAGCTTGGGGGCGGATCTAGCGGGGGAGACCCAGTACTTC. This translates into CASSLGADLAGETQYF.